This T cell receptor (beta chain) was identified in a study of Ad26.COV2.S vaccination and SARS-CoV-2 variants. Across the study: Once or twice, 56 days apart, Ad26.COV2.S was delivered intramuscularly. Study-level findings and limits: Considerable breadth of spike-specific CD8+ and CD4+ T cell responses has reportedly been documented following vaccination.

As to treatment: some 19 received Ad26.COV2.S at low or high dose, single or two shots; about 5 received placebo; per-sample allocation not given. Material that was analyzed had been drawn on day 63 after the first vaccine or placebo injection. Turning to this clone: Its antigen is currently unknown.

Generated by immunoSEQ multiplex PCR, the TCRdb table keeps only in-frame clones and is missing some. The top ten clones hold about 11% of a sample with 200,000 to 250,000 clones, approximately 87% of them seen once. Germline V gene data show CDR1 as MNHEY and CDR2 as SMNVEV (reference sequence). V lost 2 bases to trimming and J lost 4 bases, with 14 bases between them. The CDR3 length is 15 residues. Material: peripheral blood, obtained in a trial of Ad26.COV2.S vaccine versus placebo. This TCR was sampled from a person between 18 and 60 years old who received the Ad26.COV2.S COVID-19 vaccine or a placebo. The J gene is TRBJ1-2, the V gene TRBV27; D uncertain. The DNA of the CDR3 is TGTGCCAGCAGTTTAGTTAACGGAGGGTCCTATGGCTACACCTTC. Protein sequence: CASSLVNGGSYGYTF.